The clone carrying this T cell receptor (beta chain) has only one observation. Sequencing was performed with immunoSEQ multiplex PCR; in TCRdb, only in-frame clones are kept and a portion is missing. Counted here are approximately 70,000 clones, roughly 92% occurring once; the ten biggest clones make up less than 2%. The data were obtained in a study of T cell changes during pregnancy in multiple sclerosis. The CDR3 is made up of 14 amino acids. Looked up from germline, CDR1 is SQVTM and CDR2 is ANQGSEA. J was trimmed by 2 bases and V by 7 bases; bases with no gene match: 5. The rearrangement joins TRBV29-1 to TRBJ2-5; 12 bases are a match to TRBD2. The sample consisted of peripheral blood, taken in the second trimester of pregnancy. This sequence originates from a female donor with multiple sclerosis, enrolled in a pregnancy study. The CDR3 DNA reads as TGCAGCGCCCTAGGACTAGCGGGACAAGAGACCCAGTACTTC. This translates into CSALGLAGQETQYF.